A single sample gave rise to the 22 T cell receptor beta chains below, sequenced in a study of T cell repertoires in cytomegalovirus infection. TCRdb reprocessed the reads via MiXCR and lists one record per CDR3 protein. The sample shows fewer than 300,000 distinct CDR3 sequences, about 23% of them seen only once. The sequenced sample was PBMCs. These receptors were taken from a human donor in good health (CMV status not recorded). Some clones in this sample may be carry-over from other donors' samples.

This clonotype was observed a few times. This sequence joins TRBV12-3 or TRBV12-4 and TRBJ1-2, with D possibly TRBD1 on 5 matching bases. Between the trimmed V and J ends, which lost 1 base and 4 bases, there was a span of 13 bases. The CDR3 totals 15 residues. CDR3 bases: TGTGCCAGCAGTTTAGTTCTAGGGCAGGGCTATGGCTACACCTTC. This sequence encodes CASSLVLGQGYGYTF.

V gene TRBV6-2 or TRBV6-3 combines with J gene TRBJ1-3, with a tentative D call TRBD1 (5 bases). Per germline, CDR1 MNHEY and CDR2 SVGEGT. V was cut by 6 bases and J by 0 bases, with 12 bases left in between. The CDR3 extends over 15 amino acids. In DNA form, the CDR3 reads TGTGCCAGCAGCGGACACAGTATCTCTGGAAACACCATATATTTT. This encodes CASSGHSISGNTIYF.

The V call is TRBV24-1, the J call TRBJ1-2; 7 nucleotides match TRBD1. Per the germline V gene, CDR1 is KGHDR and CDR2 is SFDVKD. V shed 4 bases, J shed 8 bases, and the junction held 9 bases outside the gene matches. The CDR3 length is 14 residues. The CDR3: CATSEPDRVGGYTF. In nucleotides, the CDR3 is TGTGCCACCAGTGAACCCGACAGGGTCGGCGGCTACACCTTC.

This clonotype occurred many times. The CDR3 loop is CASSLRPIRTGDEGYTF. The CDR3 DNA reads TGTGCCAGCAGCTTAAGGCCGATAAGGACAGGGGACGAGGGCTACACCTTC. The chain employs TRBV7-2 and TRBJ1-2, with 9 bases aligning to TRBD1. V trimming: 2 bases; J trimming: 8 bases; junction bases outside the gene matches: 15. CDR1 and CDR2 (germline): SGHTA, FQGNSA. The CDR3 sequence is 17 residues long.

This clonotype has at least ten counts. The chain employs TRBV28 and TRBJ2-4, with D tentatively TRBD2 (6 bases). The CDR3 sequence is 17 residues long. Deletions cut 2 bases from V and 0 bases from J, with 14 bases between. Germline-derived CDR1 and CDR2 are MDHEN and SYDVKM. CDR3 residues: CASSLLFSGGAKNIQYF. The CDR3 nucleotides read TGTGCCAGCAGTTTACTCTTTAGCGGAGGAGCCAAAAACATTCAGTACTTC.

In this sample, this clonotype turned up a few times. The chain joins TRBV12-3 or TRBV12-4 to TRBJ1-4; TRBD1 might be the D (6 bases). CDR3 size: 15 residues. V was trimmed by 4 bases and J by 6 bases, leaving 15 bases between them. CDR3 DNA: TGTGCCAGCAGTTCCAGGGGTTATTCGGATGAAAAACTGTTTTTT. The encoded protein is CASSSRGYSDEKLFF.

This clonotype was seen only once. The chain couples TRBV20-1 to TRBJ2-5; D is possibly TRBD1 or TRBD2 (6 bases each). Deletions cut 0 bases from V and 5 bases from J, with 16 bases between. Per the germline V gene, CDR1 is DFQATT and CDR2 is SNEGSKA (reference sequence). This CDR3 contains 15 residues. In nucleotides, the CDR3 is TGCAGTGCTAGAGATCTCAATGGGGGGCTGGAGACCCAGTACTTC. It translates to CSARDLNGGLETQYF.

This clonotype was observed many times. The chain joins TRBV11-3 to TRBJ2-2; D is uncertain. V was shortened by 5 bases and J by 5 bases, with 6 bases between the two germline ends. Looked up from germline, CDR1 is SGHNT and CDR2 is YENEEA. This CDR3 is built from 12 residues. The CDR3 is CASSHRTGELFF. CDR3 nucleotide sequence: TGTGCCAGCAGCCATCGTACCGGGGAGCTGTTTTTT.

The rearrangement uses TRBV20-1 and TRBJ1-3; 7 bases match TRBD1. CDR3 length: 13 residues. The germline gives CDR1 DFQATT, CDR2 SNEGSKA (reference sequence). The J segment lost 3 bases and the V segment lost 5 bases, leaving 4 bases of the junction unmatched. This CDR3 is CSASDRVGNTIYF. CDR3 sequence (DNA): TGCAGTGCTTCTGACAGGGTTGGAAACACCATATATTTT.

This clonotype was seen a few times. CDR3 in DNA: TGTGCCATCAGCTCAGGACTAGCGGGAGGGCCCGAAGAGACCCAGTACTTC. It encodes CAISSGLAGGPEETQYF. This chain links TRBV10-3 with TRBJ2-5; 15 bases match TRBD2. The CDR3 spans 17 residues. With V trimmed by 6 bases and J by 3 bases, 8 bases remained unmatched. Germline-derived CDR1 and CDR2 are ENHRY and SYGVKD.

This clonotype was counted a few times. The chain is built from TRBV2 and TRBJ2-6, with a possible D match to TRBD2 (5 bases). The V gene's germline CDR1 is SNHLY and CDR2 FYNNEI. The CDR3 extends over 16 amino acids. Trimming left V 0 bases short and J 4 bases short, with 10 bases between. The CDR3 is CASSEAGGYGANVLTF. The CDR3 nucleotides are TGTGCCAGCAGTGAAGCCGGCGGGTACGGGGCCAACGTCCTGACTTTC.

The CDR3 region has the DNA TGCAGCGTTGACACTAGCGGGGGGGGGGAGCAGTTCTTC. It encodes CSVDTSGGGEQFF. V gene TRBV29-1 combines with J gene TRBJ2-1, with 13 bases fitting TRBD2. CDR1 and CDR2 (germline): SQVTM, ANQGSEA. The CDR3 extends over 13 amino acids. Trimming cost V 3 bases and J 10 bases; bases outside gene matches: 3.

This clonotype was counted many times. This rearrangement joins TRBV7-2 to TRBJ2-5, with 8 positions matching TRBD2. Germline CDR1 and CDR2: SGHTA and FQGNSA. CDR3 length: 13 amino acids. The junction had 5 bases not matched to a gene; V was cut back by 5 bases and J by 6 bases. CDR3 sequence: CASSARGGKTQYF. The CDR3 coding sequence is TGTGCCAGCAGCGCCCGGGGGGGCAAGACCCAGTACTTC.

V usage is TRBV5-1 and J usage is TRBJ2-1; the D gene is possibly TRBD2 (6 bases). Between the trimmed V and J ends, which lost 2 bases and 10 bases, there was a span of 10 bases. The CDR3 is made up of 12 amino acids. Germline values: CDR1 SGHRS, CDR2 YFSETQ. The CDR3, as DNA: TGCGCCAGCAGCTTTAGCGGACCCGAGCAGTTCTTC. Residues: CASSFSGPEQFF.

The V call is TRBV15, the J call TRBJ2-4; the D gene is possibly TRBD1 (5 bases). V gave up 2 bases and J gave up 8 bases, with 13 bases separating them. The CDR3 is 14 residues long. CDR1 is LNHNV and CDR2 is YYDKDF in the germline V gene (reference sequence). The CDR3 coding sequence is TGTGCCACCAGCAGATCGGTTGGGGCGGACATTCAGTACTTC. This gives the protein CATSRSVGADIQYF.

This clonotype came up a few times. The rearrangement links TRBV5-6 to TRBJ1-2; D unclear. The CDR3 runs 11 residues. CDR1 and CDR2 from the germline V gene are SGHDT and YYEEEE. Trimming pared 2 bases from V and 5 bases from J, leaving 4 bases between. The CDR3 region is CASSFGYGYTF. Here the CDR3 DNA reads TGTGCCAGCAGCTTTGGTTATGGCTACACCTTC.

On this clonotype: Relative to the germline gene, one junction end is altered; a read error may explain this. This chain links TRBV7-9 with TRBJ1-1; 7 bases match TRBD1. CDR3 length equals 13 residues. Germline V gene lookup returns CDR1 SEHNR and CDR2 FQNEAQ (reference sequence). CDR3 region: CASSLEQGTEASF. DNA for the CDR3: TGTGCCAGCAGCTTAGAACAGGGGACTGAAGCTTCCTTT.

CDR3 in DNA: TGTGCCAGCAGTTTAGGGACTAGAGCCGGGGAGCTGTTTTTT. Protein sequence: CASSLGTRAGELFF. The chain recombines TRBV12-3 or TRBV12-4 with TRBJ2-2; 7 bases agree with TRBD2. The V gene end was trimmed by 1 base and the J gene end by 6 bases; junction bases not matched to a gene: 2. There are 14 residues in the CDR3.

This clonotype came up many times. The rearrangement links TRBV6-2 or TRBV6-3 to TRBJ2-1, with D possibly TRBD1 on 5 matching bases. V dropped 2 bases and J dropped 8 bases, with 16 bases sitting between them. There are 15 residues in the CDR3. The germline V gene encodes CDR1 MNHEY and CDR2 SVGEGT. The DNA for the CDR3 is TGTGCCAGCAGTTACGGTGACAGCCACCTCGATGAGCAGTTCTTC. This codes for CASSYGDSHLDEQFF.

The chain uses TRBV25-1 and TRBJ1-1; D is undetermined. V lost 2 bases, J lost 0 bases, and 10 bases lay in between. Germline V gives CDR1 MGHDK, CDR2 SYGVNS. This CDR3 has 15 amino acids. The CDR3 nucleotides read TGTGCCAGCAGTGAAACCTCACGTGTGAACACTGAAGCTTTCTTT. This codes for CASSETSRVNTEAFF.

The V gene is TRBV6-5, the J gene TRBJ1-4, with 8 bases lining up with TRBD1. Germline V gene sequence: CDR1 MNHEY, CDR2 SVGAGI. J lost 8 bases, V lost 0 bases, and 5 bases had no gene match. CDR3 size: 15 residues. CDR3: CASSYSARGREKLFF. As DNA, the CDR3 is TGTGCCAGCAGTTACTCGGCCAGGGGGCGAGAAAAACTGTTTTTT.

This clonotype was recorded at least ten times. The CDR3 region has the DNA TGTGCCAGCAGCTACGACAGGGGGGAGACCCAGTACTTC. Residues: CASSYDRGETQYF. The chain has TRBV7-2 and TRBJ2-5; 9 bases fit TRBD1. Germline CDR1 and CDR2: SGHTA and FQGNSA. This CDR3 comprises 13 residues. V shed 4 bases, J shed 5 bases, and the junction held 2 bases outside the gene matches.